Below are 27 T cell receptor beta chains sequenced from a single sample in a study of blood T cell repertoires in COVID-19. The repertoire was sequenced with immunoSEQ multiplex PCR; TCRdb's copy has only in-frame clones and lacks some. The sample lists roughly 50,000 clones, around 84% occurring once. The sample taken for sequencing was peripheral blood. These receptors were collected from a human donor in a cohort sampled during active COVID-19.

This chain uses TRBV11-2 with TRBJ2-7; D may be TRBD2 (5 bases). Germline V gene data show CDR1 as SGHAT and CDR2 as FQNNGV. V was pared by 5 bases and J by 9 bases, with 20 bases between. CDR3 length equals 14 residues. CDR3 in amino acids: CASSQGGVRDAQYF. The DNA for the CDR3 is TGTGCCAGCAGCCAAGGAGGAGTGAGGGATGCGCAGTACTTC.

The chain carries TRBV5-1 and TRBJ2-5; 10 positions match TRBD1. The CDR3 has 14 residues. Germline loops: CDR1 SGHRS, CDR2 YFSETQ. The J segment lost 4 bases and the V segment lost 9 bases, leaving 9 bases of the junction unmatched. CDR3 DNA sequence: TGCGCCACCGCGACAGGGGGCGTTGGAGAGACCCAGTACTTC. Translating gives CATATGGVGETQYF.

The chain employs TRBV19 and TRBJ1-1, with 7 nucleotides matching TRBD1. With 5 bases clipped from V and 4 bases from J, the junction kept 7 bases outside the gene matches. The CDR3 runs 14 residues. Germline lookup yields CDR1 LNHDA and CDR2 SQIVND (reference sequence). The CDR3 sequence: CASSPRQGSTEAFF. CDR3 in DNA: TGTGCCAGTAGTCCCCGACAGGGTTCCACTGAAGCTTTCTTT.

The rearrangement links TRBV10-3 to TRBJ2-5; tentatively, D is TRBD2 (5 bases). The CDR3 is made up of 16 amino acids. Germline V gene sequence: CDR1 ENHRY, CDR2 SYGVKD. Trimming stripped 2 bases from V and 2 bases from J, with 15 bases between. CDR3 region: CAISEGSGVKQETQYF. The CDR3 DNA sequence: TGTGCCATCAGTGAGGGAAGCGGAGTAAAACAAGAGACCCAGTACTTC.

This rearrangement joins TRBV4-1 to TRBJ2-5, with D perhaps TRBD2 (6 bases). Trimming took 3 bases from V and 7 from J, leaving 21 bases between them. Germline lookup yields CDR1 MGHRA and CDR2 YSYEKL. This CDR3 comprises 16 residues. The CDR3 spells CASSQPARLGGGTQYF. CDR3 DNA: TGCGCCAGCAGCCAGCCCGCACGACTGGGAGGTGGGACCCAGTACTTC.

This chain connects TRBV18 to TRBJ2-3, with D perhaps matching TRBD1 (6 bases). V was cut by 6 bases and J by 2 bases, with 15 bases left in between. The V gene's germline CDR1 is KGHSH and CDR2 LQKENI. The CDR3 is 15 residues long. The CDR3 loop is CASSTQGQNTDTQYF. In DNA, the CDR3 is TGTGCCAGCTCCACCCAAGGACAGAACACAGATACGCAGTATTTT. Supplemented by reference TRBV18 and TRBJ2-3, the full variable domain reads NAGVMQNPRHLVRRRGQEARLRCSPMKGHSHVYWYRQLPEEGLKFMVYLQKENIIDESGMPKERFSAEFPKEGPSILRIQQVVRGDSAAYFCASSTQGQNTDTQYFGPGTRLTVL.

V usage is TRBV7-3 and J usage is TRBJ2-3; 9 nucleotides line up with TRBD2. Trimming cost V 5 bases and J 6 bases; bases outside gene matches: 12. Germline CDR1 reads SGHTA; CDR2 reads FQGTGA. The CDR3 is 16 residues long. In nucleotides, the CDR3 is TGTGCCAGCAGCCCGTCCGTGGGACTAGCAGGTGATACGCAGTATTTT. This codes for CASSPSVGLAGDTQYF.

The chain has TRBV7-2 and TRBJ2-6; a weak D match, TRBD1 (6 bases). The CDR3 spans 18 residues. In germline, CDR1 is SGHTA, CDR2 FQGNSA. V was trimmed by 3 bases and J by 3 bases, leaving 18 bases between them. The CDR3, as DNA: TGTGCCAGCAGCTTGGGTGCAGGGGTCCTCCGTGGGGCCAACGTCCTGACTTTC. Amino acid sequence: CASSLGAGVLRGANVLTF.

The chain employs TRBV7-9 and TRBJ2-1; D perhaps matches TRBD1 (6 bases). The length of the CDR3 is 15 residues. V was shortened by 1 base and J by 6 bases, with 13 bases between the two germline ends. Germline CDR1 reads SEHNR; CDR2 reads FQNEAQ (reference sequence). DNA for the CDR3: TGTGCCAGCAGCTTAGTAGCTCGCAGGGGCAATGAGCAGTTCTTC. This translates into CASSLVARRGNEQFF.

A few counts support this clone. As DNA, the CDR3 is TGTGCCAGCAGCTTAGTAAGCGTACTCACCGGGGAGCTGTTTTTT. It is translated as CASSLVSVLTGELFF. The chain joins TRBV7-2 to TRBJ2-2; D uncertain. Trimming took 1 base from V and 4 from J, leaving 10 bases between them. Looked up from germline, CDR1 is SGHTA and CDR2 is FQGNSA. The length of the CDR3 is 15 residues. Looking up the rest from reference TRBV7-2 and TRBJ2-2 gives the full variable domain: GAGVSQSPSNKVTEKGKDVELRCDPISGHTALYWYRQSLGQGLEFLIYFQGNSAPDKSGLPSDRFSAERTGGSVSTLTIQRTQQEDSAVYLCASSLVSVLTGELFFGEGSRLTVL.

The rearrangement links TRBV18 to TRBJ1-2; D gene unclear. Germline CDR1 and CDR2: KGHSH and LQKENI. There are 15 residues in the CDR3. Deletions cut 5 bases from V and 4 bases from J, with 17 bases between. CDR3 amino acids: CASSTTPNNIYGYTF. The CDR3 DNA follows: TGTGCCAGCTCAACGACACCCAATAACATCTATGGCTACACCTTC.

The V call is TRBV5-1, the J call TRBJ2-6; D may be TRBD2 (6 bases). There are 18 residues in the CDR3. Germline CDR1 is SGHRS and CDR2 is YFSETQ. The ends were cut back, 0 bases at V and 0 bases at J, with 13 bases in the middle. CDR3 in amino acids: CASSLGGTEPSGANVLTF. DNA for the CDR3: TGCGCCAGCAGCTTGGGCGGGACCGAACCCTCTGGGGCCAACGTCCTGACTTTC.

The chain combines TRBV2 with TRBJ2-3, with D perhaps TRBD2 (7 bases). Looked up from germline, CDR1 is SNHLY and CDR2 is FYNNEI. This CDR3 is 15 amino acids long. Trimming took off 4 bases at V and 4 bases at J, with 15 bases between the two ends. The CDR3 is CASSGRGGGADTQYF. The CDR3 bases are TGTGCCAGCAGTGGAAGAGGGGGAGGGGCAGATACGCAGTATTTT.

V gene TRBV5-8 combines with J gene TRBJ1-4, with D perhaps matching TRBD1 (5 bases). The V and J ends lost 5 bases and 6 bases respectively, with 14 bases between them. The CDR3 has 14 amino acids. Germline V gene data show CDR1 as SGHTS and CDR2 as YDEGEE. CDR3 loop: CASRYGGEDEKLFF. The CDR3 DNA is TGTGCCAGCAGATACGGGGGAGAGGATGAAAAACTGTTTTTT. Complete variable domain (other parts from reference TRBV5-8 and TRBJ1-4): EAGVTQSPTHLIKTRGQQATLRCSPISGHTSVYWYQQALGLGLQFLLWYDEGEERNRGNFPPRFSGRQFPNYSSELNVNALELEDSALYLCASRYGGEDEKLFFGSGTQLSVL.

This chain connects TRBV2 to TRBJ2-7; 8 bases are shared with TRBD2. CDR1 and CDR2 (germline): SNHLY, FYNNEI. The length of the CDR3 is 15 residues. The trim removed 0 bases at V and 2 bases at J, leaving 3 bases unmatched. CDR3 coding DNA: TGTGCCAGCAGTGAAGCTAGCGGGACCCCCTACGAGCAGTACTTC. Its protein product is CASSEASGTPYEQYF.

V is TRBV5-1 and J is TRBJ1-2; 8 positions match TRBD1. Germline V gene sequence: CDR1 SGHRS, CDR2 YFSETQ. This CDR3 comprises 13 residues. Losses at the gene ends were 6 bases for V and 6 bases for J; bases not matched to a gene: 7. The CDR3 DNA follows: TGCGCCAGCAATCAGGACAGGGAGAATGGCTACACCTTC. Residues: CASNQDRENGYTF.

The V and J genes are TRBV7-3 and TRBJ2-3, with D hard to call. CDR1 and CDR2 from the germline V gene are SGHTA and FQGTGA. V lost 5 bases to trimming and J lost 0 bases, with 12 bases between them. The CDR3 spans 15 residues. The CDR3 coding sequence is TGTGCCAGCAGCCCGCTCCACATCAGCACAGATACGCAGTATTTT. Translation gives CASSPLHISTDTQYF.

The CDR3 sequence is CASSVDRVKLFF. DNA for the CDR3: TGTGCCAGCAGCGTAGACAGGGTTAAACTGTTTTTT. The chain joins TRBV7-8 to TRBJ1-4; TRBD1 matches at 7 bases. V dropped 5 bases and J dropped 11; count of bases not matched to a gene: 5. Germline lookup yields CDR1 SGHVS and CDR2 FQNEAQ. This CDR3 comprises 12 residues.

The J gene is TRBJ2-3, the V gene TRBV20-1; D remains ambiguous. Trimming stripped 6 bases from V and 8 bases from J, with 9 bases between. The CDR3 loop spans 10 amino acids. Germline V CDR1 and CDR2: DFQATT, SNEGSKA (reference sequence). CDR3: CSALGRTQYF. CDR3 nucleotides: TGCAGTGCCCTAGGTCGTACGCAGTATTTT.

The genes are TRBV5-4 and TRBJ2-1, with D perhaps TRBD1 (6 bases). V gave up 0 bases and J gave up 4 bases, with 11 bases separating them. Germline V CDR1 and CDR2: SGHNT, YYREEE (reference sequence). The CDR3 length is 15 residues. In nucleotides, the CDR3 is TGTGCCAGCAGCTTGGAGGGGGTGGGGTACAATGAGCAGTTCTTC. Its translation: CASSLEGVGYNEQFF. The entire variable domain, with the rest obtained from reference TRBV5-4 and TRBJ2-1, is as follows: ETGVTQSPTHLIKTRGQQVTLRCSSQSGHNTVSWYQQALGQGPQFIFQYYREEENGRGNFPPRFSGLQFPNYSSELNVNALELDDSALYLCASSLEGVGYNEQFFGPGTRLTVL.

The chain joins TRBV20-1 to TRBJ2-5; TRBD1 matches at 9 bases. Germline V lookup: CDR1 DFQATT, CDR2 SNEGSKA (reference sequence). This CDR3 spans 14 amino acids. J lost 5 bases, V lost 3 bases, and 7 bases had no gene match. The CDR3 here is CSASNRGLGETQYF. In nucleotides, the CDR3 is TGCAGTGCTAGTAACAGGGGGCTTGGGGAGACCCAGTACTTC.

This clone has a single count. The chain is built from TRBV28 and TRBJ2-7; D is perhaps TRBD2 (6 bases). With 4 bases removed from V and 0 bases from J, the gap between germline ends came to 10 bases. The CDR3 contains 14 residues. Germline V gene data show CDR1 as MDHEN and CDR2 as SYDVKM. CDR3 sequence (DNA): TGTGCCAGCAGTTCCCCCGGGGGCTCCTACGAGCAGTACTTC. This gives the protein CASSSPGGSYEQYF.

As DNA, the CDR3 is TGTGCCAGCAGTTTTCGGGCGGGTCACGACTCACCCCTCCACTTT. Its protein product is CASSFRAGHDSPLHF. This chain joins TRBV27 and TRBJ1-6; D gene unclear. Trimming shortened V by 3 bases and J by 10 bases, and 16 bases separated the two germline ends. The CDR3 has 15 amino acids. Germline loops: CDR1 MNHEY, CDR2 SMNVEV (reference sequence).

The chain recombines TRBV19 with TRBJ1-4; possible D gene TRBD1, 6 bases. Between the trimmed V and J ends, which lost 6 bases and 8 bases, there was a span of 16 bases. Germline-derived CDR1 and CDR2 are LNHDA and SQIVND (reference sequence). The CDR3 covers 14 residues. The CDR3 spells CASSTQQGSEKLFF. CDR3 nucleotide sequence: TGTGCCAGTAGCACCCAACAGGGTTCGGAAAAACTGTTTTTT.

In this sample, this clone turned up a few times. The rearrangement joins TRBV5-6 to TRBJ1-1; perhaps TRBD1 as D (5 bases). CDR1 and CDR2 (germline): SGHDT, YYEEEE. Trimming took off 0 bases at V and 3 bases at J, with 12 bases between the two ends. The CDR3 is 15 residues long. The CDR3 bases are TGTGCCAGCAGCTTGGTGACAGTTGGCCACACTGAAGCTTTCTTT. The encoded protein is CASSLVTVGHTEAFF.

The CDR3: CASSVTGLYEQYF. CDR3 sequence (DNA): TGTGCCAGCAGTGTGACAGGCCTCTACGAGCAGTACTTC. The J gene is TRBJ2-7, the V gene TRBV12-3 or TRBV12-4, with D perhaps matching TRBD1 (6 bases). V was pared by 5 bases and J by 3 bases, with 11 bases between. This CDR3 region has 13 residues.

The chain links TRBV5-1 to TRBJ2-1, with TRBD1 identical over 8 bases. CDR1 and CDR2 (germline): SGHRS, YFSETQ. V was clipped by 0 bases and J by 8 bases; unmatched bases: 10. This CDR3 spans 16 amino acids. The CDR3 sequence: CASSLALSQGADEQFF. The CDR3 bases are TGCGCCAGCAGCTTGGCTCTGAGCCAGGGGGCGGATGAGCAGTTCTTC.